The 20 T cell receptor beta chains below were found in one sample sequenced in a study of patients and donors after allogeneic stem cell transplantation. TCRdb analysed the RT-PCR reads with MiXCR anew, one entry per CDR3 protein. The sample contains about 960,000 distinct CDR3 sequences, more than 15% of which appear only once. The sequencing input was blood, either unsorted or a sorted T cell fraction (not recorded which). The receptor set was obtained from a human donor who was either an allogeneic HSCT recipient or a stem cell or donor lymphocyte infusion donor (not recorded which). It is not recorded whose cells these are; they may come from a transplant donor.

CDR3 in amino acids: CSVAGWSTDTQYF. The CDR3 nucleotides read TGCAGCGTTGCCGGTTGGAGCACAGATACGCAGTATTTT. The rearrangement links TRBV29-1 to TRBJ2-3; D unclear. The length of the CDR3 is 13 residues. Germline V gene data show CDR1 as SQVTM and CDR2 as ANQGSEA. V was trimmed by 4 bases and J by 0 bases, leaving 8 bases between them.

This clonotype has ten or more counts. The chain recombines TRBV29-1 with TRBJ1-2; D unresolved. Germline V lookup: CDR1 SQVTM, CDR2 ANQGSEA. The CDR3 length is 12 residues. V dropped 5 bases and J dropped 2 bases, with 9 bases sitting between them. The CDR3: CSVLTENYGYTF. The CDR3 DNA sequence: TGCAGCGTTTTGACCGAGAACTATGGCTACACCTTC.

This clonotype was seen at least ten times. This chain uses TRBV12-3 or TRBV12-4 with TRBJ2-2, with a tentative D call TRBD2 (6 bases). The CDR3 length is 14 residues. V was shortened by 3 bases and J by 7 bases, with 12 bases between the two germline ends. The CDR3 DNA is TGTGCCAGCAGTTTTGGCGGGACGAGCGGGGAGCTGTTTTTT. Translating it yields CASSFGGTSGELFF.

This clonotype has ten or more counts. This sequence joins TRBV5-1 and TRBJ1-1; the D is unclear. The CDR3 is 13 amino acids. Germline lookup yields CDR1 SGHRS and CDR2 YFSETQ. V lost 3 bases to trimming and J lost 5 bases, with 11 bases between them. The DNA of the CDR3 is TGCGCCAGCAGCTCCTCCGGCGCGACTGAAGCTTTCTTT. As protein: CASSSSGATEAFF.

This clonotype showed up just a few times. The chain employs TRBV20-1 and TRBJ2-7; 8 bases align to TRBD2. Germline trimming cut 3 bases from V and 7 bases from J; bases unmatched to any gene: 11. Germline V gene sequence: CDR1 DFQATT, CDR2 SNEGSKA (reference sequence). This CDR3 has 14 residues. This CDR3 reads CSASPLAAKGEQYF. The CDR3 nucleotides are TGCAGTGCTAGTCCACTAGCGGCCAAGGGGGAGCAGTACTTC.

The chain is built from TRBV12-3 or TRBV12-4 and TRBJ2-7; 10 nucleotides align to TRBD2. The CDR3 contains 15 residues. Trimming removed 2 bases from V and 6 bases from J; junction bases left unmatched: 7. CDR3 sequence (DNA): TGTGCCAGCAGTTTATCTAGCGGGAGAGTTAGCGAGCAGTACTTC. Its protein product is CASSLSSGRVSEQYF.

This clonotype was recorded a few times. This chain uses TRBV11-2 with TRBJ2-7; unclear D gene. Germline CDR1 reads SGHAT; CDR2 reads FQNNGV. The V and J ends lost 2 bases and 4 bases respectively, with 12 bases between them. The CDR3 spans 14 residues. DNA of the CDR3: TGTGCCAGCAGCTTATCACTCCCGCCTTACGAGCAGTACTTC. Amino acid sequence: CASSLSLPPYEQYF.

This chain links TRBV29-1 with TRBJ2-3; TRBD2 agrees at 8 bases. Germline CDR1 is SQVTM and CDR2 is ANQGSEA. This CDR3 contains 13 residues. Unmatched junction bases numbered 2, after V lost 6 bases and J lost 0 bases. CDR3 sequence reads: CSVSGGSTDTQYF. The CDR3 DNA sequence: TGCAGCGTCTCGGGGGGGAGCACAGATACGCAGTATTTT.

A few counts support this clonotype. The CDR3 sequence: CASSVAPGQETQYF. The CDR3 bases are TGTGCCAGCAGCGTAGCCCCAGGCCAAGAGACCCAGTACTTC. This chain connects TRBV9 to TRBJ2-5, with D hard to call. V was cut by 0 bases and J by 1 base, with 7 bases left in between. The CDR3 runs 14 residues. CDR1 SGDLS and CDR2 YYNGEE come from the germline V gene.

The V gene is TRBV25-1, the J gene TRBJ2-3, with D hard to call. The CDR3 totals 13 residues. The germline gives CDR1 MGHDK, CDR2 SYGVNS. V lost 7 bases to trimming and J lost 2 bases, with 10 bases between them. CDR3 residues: CASKSRNTDTQYF. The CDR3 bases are TGTGCCAGCAAGTCGAGAAACACAGATACGCAGTATTTT.

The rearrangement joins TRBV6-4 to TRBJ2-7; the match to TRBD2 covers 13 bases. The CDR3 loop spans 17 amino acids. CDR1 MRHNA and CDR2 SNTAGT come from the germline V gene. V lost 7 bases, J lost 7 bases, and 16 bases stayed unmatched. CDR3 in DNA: TGTGCCAGCACTTCCTCGAACGGACTAGCGGGAGCCTTGGAGCAGTACTTC. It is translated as CASTSSNGLAGALEQYF.

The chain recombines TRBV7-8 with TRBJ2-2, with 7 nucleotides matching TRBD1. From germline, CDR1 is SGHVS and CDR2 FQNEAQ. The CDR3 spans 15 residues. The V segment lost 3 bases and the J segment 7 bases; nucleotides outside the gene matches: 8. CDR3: CASSLQGQFGGELFF. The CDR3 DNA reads TGTGCCAGCAGCTTGCAGGGACAGTTCGGCGGGGAGCTGTTTTTT.

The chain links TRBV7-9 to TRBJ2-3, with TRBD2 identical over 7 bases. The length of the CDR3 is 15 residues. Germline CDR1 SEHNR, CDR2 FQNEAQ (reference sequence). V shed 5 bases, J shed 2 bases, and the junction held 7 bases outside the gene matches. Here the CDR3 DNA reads TGTGCCAGCAGCCGAACCCGGGGGGACACAGATACGCAGTATTTT. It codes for CASSRTRGDTDTQYF.

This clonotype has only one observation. The CDR3 DNA reads TGTGCCAGCAGTGGGGGGGCACAAAATCAGCCCCAGCATTTT. This sequence encodes CASSGGAQNQPQHF. This sequence joins TRBV6-1 and TRBJ1-5; D might be TRBD1 (6 bases). The CDR3 contains 14 residues. In germline, CDR1 is MNHNS, CDR2 SASEGT. V lost 4 bases to trimming and J lost 4 bases, with 11 bases between them.

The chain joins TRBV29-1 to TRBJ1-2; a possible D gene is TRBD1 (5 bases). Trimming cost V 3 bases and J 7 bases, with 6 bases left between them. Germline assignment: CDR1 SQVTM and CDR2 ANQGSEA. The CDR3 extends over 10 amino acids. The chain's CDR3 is CSVDRAGYTF. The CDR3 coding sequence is TGCAGCGTTGACAGGGCTGGCTACACCTTC.

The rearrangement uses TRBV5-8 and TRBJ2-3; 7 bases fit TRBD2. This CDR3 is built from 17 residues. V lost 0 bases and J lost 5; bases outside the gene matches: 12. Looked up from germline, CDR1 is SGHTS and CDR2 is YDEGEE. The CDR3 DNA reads TGTGCCAGCAGCTTGGCGGTGGCTAGCGGATCGATAGATACGCAGTATTTT. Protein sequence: CASSLAVASGSIDTQYF.

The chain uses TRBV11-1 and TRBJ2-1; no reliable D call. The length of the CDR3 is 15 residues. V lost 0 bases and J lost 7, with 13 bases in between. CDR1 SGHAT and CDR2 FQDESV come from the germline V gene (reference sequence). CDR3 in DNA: TGTGCCAGCAGCTTAGCGGTCGGCTTGGGGAATGAGCAGTTCTTC. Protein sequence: CASSLAVGLGNEQFF. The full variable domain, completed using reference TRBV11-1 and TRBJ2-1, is EAEVAQSPRYKITEKSQAVAFWCDPISGHATLYWYRQILGQGPELLVQFQDESVVDDSQLPKDRFSAERLKGVDSTLKIQPAELGDSAMYLCASSLAVGLGNEQFFGPGTRLTVL.

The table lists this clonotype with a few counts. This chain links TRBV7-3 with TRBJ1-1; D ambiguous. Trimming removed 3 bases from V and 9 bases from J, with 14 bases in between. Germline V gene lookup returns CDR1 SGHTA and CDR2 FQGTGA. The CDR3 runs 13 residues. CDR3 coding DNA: TGTGCCAGCAGCTTCCTTACTGGACCGAAAGCTTTCTTT. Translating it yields CASSFLTGPKAFF.

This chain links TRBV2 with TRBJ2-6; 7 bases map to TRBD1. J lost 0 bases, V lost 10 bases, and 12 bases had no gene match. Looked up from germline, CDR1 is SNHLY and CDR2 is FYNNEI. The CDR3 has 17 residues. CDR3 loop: CATKPGTALSGANVLTF. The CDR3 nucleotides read TGTGCCACCAAACCCGGGACAGCCCTCTCTGGGGCCAACGTCCTGACTTTC.

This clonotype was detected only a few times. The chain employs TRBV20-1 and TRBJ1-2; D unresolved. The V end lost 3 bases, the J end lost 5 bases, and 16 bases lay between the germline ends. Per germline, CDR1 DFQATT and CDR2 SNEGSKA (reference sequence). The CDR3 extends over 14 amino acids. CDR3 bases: TGCAGTGCTAGGGATGCAGCCAGGACTTATGGCTACACCTTC. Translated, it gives CSARDAARTYGYTF.